This passage covers 11 T cell receptor beta chains from one sample sequenced in a study of blood T cell repertoires in COVID-19. Only in-frame clones appear in the TCRdb table, and some are missing; sequencing was by immunoSEQ multiplex PCR. The sample consists of about 210,000 clones, around 86% of them appearing once. Specimen: PBMCs or T cells enriched from blood (not recorded which). The origin of the receptors is a woman in her forties or fifties with acute COVID-19.

This clone was observed a few times. Here the CDR3 DNA reads TGCGCCAGCAGCCCTAGCGGGAGCTCCTACAATGAGCAGTTCTTC. Protein: CASSPSGSSYNEQFF. The gene calls are TRBV4-3 and TRBJ2-1; 10 bases align to TRBD2. The CDR3 is made up of 15 amino acids. The trim removed 4 bases at V and 0 bases at J, leaving 0 bases unmatched. The germline CDR1 and CDR2 sequences are LGHNA and YSLEER.

In this sample, this clone turned up once. V is TRBV28 and J is TRBJ1-1, with D possibly TRBD1 on 6 matching bases. This CDR3 spans 14 amino acids. The germline V gene has CDR1 MDHEN and CDR2 SYDVKM. V gave up 3 bases and J gave up 1 base, with 9 bases separating them. This CDR3 reads CASSLRQENTEAFF. The CDR3 nucleotides are TGTGCCAGCAGTTTGAGACAGGAGAACACTGAAGCTTTCTTT. Complete variable domain (other parts from reference TRBV28 and TRBJ1-1): DVKVTQSSRYLVKRTGEKVFLECVQDMDHENMFWYRQDPGLGLRLIYFSYDVKMKEKGDIPEGYSVSREKKERFSLILESASTNQTSMYLCASSLRQENTEAFFGQGTRLTVV.

The V gene is TRBV19, the J gene TRBJ2-7; 8 nucleotides align to TRBD1. CDR3 length equals 15 residues. In germline, CDR1 is LNHDA, CDR2 SQIVND (reference sequence). Unmatched junction bases numbered 8, after V lost 5 bases and J lost 2 bases. CDR3 DNA: TGTGCCAGTAGTTCAACGGACAGGGTCGCCTACGAGCAGTACTTC. Its translation: CASSSTDRVAYEQYF.

The rearrangement joins TRBV7-6 to TRBJ2-3; 7 nucleotides align to TRBD1. The V gene end was trimmed by 4 bases and the J gene end by 1 base; junction bases not matched to a gene: 2. Germline CDR1 reads SGHVS; CDR2 reads FNYEAQ. CDR3 length: 14 residues. CDR3 in amino acids: CASSSGTGTDTQYF. In nucleotides, the CDR3 is TGTGCCAGCAGCTCCGGGACAGGCACAGATACGCAGTATTTT. The full variable domain, rest sourced from reference TRBV7-6 and TRBJ2-3, is GAGVSQSPRYKVTKRGQDVALRCDPISGHVSLYWYRQALGQGPEFLTYFNYEAQQDKSGLPNDRFSAERPEGSISTLTIQRTEQRDSAMYRCASSSGTGTDTQYFGPGTRLTVL.

This chain links TRBV9 with TRBJ2-3, with 9 bases fitting TRBD2. The CDR3 runs to 16 residues. CDR1 and CDR2 (germline): SGDLS, YYNGEE. The V segment lost 1 base and the J segment 0 bases; nucleotides outside the gene matches: 3. The CDR3 DNA sequence: TGTGCCAGCAGCGTACTAGCGGGAACTAGCACAGATACGCAGTATTTT. Protein product: CASSVLAGTSTDTQYF.

The chain couples TRBV7-2 to TRBJ1-1; D is undetermined. Germline CDR1 is SGHTA and CDR2 is FQGNSA. The CDR3 covers 15 residues. V lost 7 bases and J lost 4, with 19 bases in between. The CDR3 region has the DNA TGTGCCAGCACCTACAACCCACCAAGCGGCACTGAAGCTTTCTTT. This codes for CASTYNPPSGTEAFF.

This chain uses TRBV5-3 with TRBJ2-3; D remains unclear. TRBV5-3 is given ORF status, its function remaining uncertain. V was trimmed by 6 bases and J by 2 bases, leaving 7 bases between them. The CDR3 has 12 amino acids. The chain's CDR3 is CARTKVTDTQYF. Written as DNA, the CDR3 is TGTGCCAGAACTAAAGTCACAGATACGCAGTATTTT.

The chain employs TRBV5-1 and TRBJ1-1; D unresolved. The CDR3 is 14 residues long. Trimming removed 3 bases at V and 9 bases at J, with 18 bases between. CDR1 is SGHRS, CDR2 YFSETQ, per germline. For the CDR3, the DNA is TGCGCCAGCAGCTACTCCGACTTATCCTTCCAAGCTTTCTTT. Residues: CASSYSDLSFQAFF.

This rearrangement joins TRBV27 to TRBJ1-2; D is undetermined. V gave up 2 bases and J gave up 2 bases, with 12 bases separating them. The germline CDR1 and CDR2 sequences are MNHEY and SMNVEV (reference sequence). The CDR3 extends over 15 amino acids. The CDR3 sequence: CASSLTRRENYGYTF. The CDR3 DNA reads TGTGCCAGCAGTTTAACCCGCCGGGAAAACTATGGCTACACCTTC.

The chain links TRBV28 to TRBJ1-3, with D tentatively TRBD1 (5 bases). CDR1 is MDHEN, CDR2 SYDVKM, per germline. This CDR3 region has 16 residues. V lost 1 base and J lost 0, with 10 bases in between. CDR3 DNA: TGTGCCAGCAGTTTATCAGGGTACTCCTCTGGAAACACCATATATTTT. Its protein product is CASSLSGYSSGNTIYF.

The chain employs TRBV7-8 and TRBJ1-2, with a weak D call TRBD1 (6 bases). V lost 3 bases and J lost 4, with 12 bases in between. There are 14 residues in the CDR3. Germline lookup yields CDR1 SGHVS and CDR2 FQNEAQ. The CDR3: CASSLKQGGYGYTF. The CDR3 region has the DNA TGTGCCAGCAGCTTGAAACAGGGTGGCTATGGCTACACCTTC. The full variable domain, in which reference TRBV7-8 and TRBJ1-2 provide the parts outside the CDR3, is GAGVSQSPRYKVAKRGQDVALRCDPISGHVSLFWYQQALGQGPEFLTYFQNEAQLDKSGLPSDRFFAERPEGSVSTLKIQRTQQEDSAVYLCASSLKQGGYGYTFGSGTRLTVV.